The clone carrying this T cell receptor beta chain was observed a few times. Its antigen is unknown. The CDR3 length is 13 residues. Looked up from germline, CDR1 is SGHKS and CDR2 is YYEKEE (reference sequence). Trimming removed 7 bases from V and 2 bases from J, with 12 bases in between. Researchers reported that TCR beta cDNA libraries carried unique molecular identifiers. MiXCR, applied by TCRdb to the PCR reads, yields one record per CDR3 protein. The sample includes under 200,000 distinct CDR3 sequences, 29% of them seen just once. These data belong to a study of post-analysis software for immune sequencing data. General observations from the study: TRBV segments more frequent in patients than in controls numbered several and included TRBV5-6, TRBV5-1 and TRBV20-1.

The chain employs TRBV5-5 and TRBJ2-5; maybe TRBD2 (6 bases). The sample consisted of blood. This clonotype originated in a girl younger than 18 with multiple sclerosis. CDR3 sequence (DNA): TGTGCCAGCGGCTCTGGGACTCAAGAGACCCAGTACTTC. Protein sequence: CASGSGTQETQYF.